The following is a T cell receptor beta chain sequence with its context. The repertoire was sequenced with immunoSEQ multiplex PCR; TCRdb's copy has only in-frame clones and lacks some. This sample has 100,000 or so clones; about 85% occur once, and the top ten carry 3% to 4%. This sample was included in a study of cytomegalovirus exposure and HLA in healthy donors. Source material: PBMCs. The receptor was derived from a woman in her late teens or twenties in good health and CMV-seropositive.

The DNA of the CDR3 is TGTGCCAGCAGCTTCCCGGGACAGCGTAAAGAGACCCAGTACTTC. It yields the protein CASSFPGQRKETQYF. The genes are TRBV5-4 and TRBJ2-5, with TRBD1 matching 7 bases. Trimming removed 2 bases from V and 3 bases from J; junction bases left unmatched: 7. This CDR3 spans 15 amino acids. CDR1 and CDR2 from the germline V gene are SGHNT and YYREEE (reference sequence).